These T cell receptor beta chains were read from a single sample in a study of blood T cells in healthy people across ages. TCRdb reprocessed the 5' RACE reads via MiXCR and lists one record per CDR3 protein. The sample holds roughly 1,700,000 distinct CDR3 sequences, 28% seen once. The specimen sequenced was blood. These TCRs come from a woman in her twenties or thirties in good health. The CDR3 runs from the conserved cysteine through the conserved F or W. Each record gives: J gene, V gene, clone size, D gene, CDR3 DNA, CDR3 protein. D genes are given only for firm matches. Clone size is stated in some rows and not others, as once, few, many or a class when expanded.

TRBJ1-1,TRBV11-2,NA,TRBD1,TGTGCCAGCAGCTTATGGACAGGATCGTGGAACACTGAAGCTTTCTTT,CASSLWTGSWNTEAFF
TRBJ2-7,TRBV4-1,many,TRBD2,TGCGCCAGCAGCCCGACTACCGGGGCCCAGCGGGGGGGCTCTAGCAACGAGCAGTACTTC,CASSPTTGAQRGGSSNEQYF
TRBJ2-5,TRBV29-1,NA,NA,TGCAGCGTTGACTCCTACAATGAGCAGTACTTC,CSVDSYNEQYF
TRBJ1-2,TRBV7-2,NA,NA,TGTGCCAGCAGCTTGCAGCTGGGGGGCCGGGGTGGCTACACCTTC,CASSLQLGGRGGYTF
TRBJ2-3,TRBV30,few,NA,TGTGCCTGCCGAGGACCCCCGAGCACAGATACGCAGTATTTT,CACRGPPSTDTQYF
TRBJ1-1,TRBV25-1,NA,TRBD1,TGTGCCAGCAGTGAATCACAGGGGAGGGGCACTGAAGCTTTCTTT,CASSESQGRGTEAFF
TRBJ2-3,TRBV4-1,NA,TRBD2,TGCGCCAGCAGCCAGGTGGTCGTAGCGGGGGGCGGGGATACGCAGTATTTT,CASSQVVVAGGGDTQYF
TRBJ2-5,TRBV7-2,once,NA,TGTGCCAGCAGCTTGGATATCTCGTACCAAGAGACCCAGTACTTC,CASSLDISYQETQYF
TRBJ2-7,TRBV6-5,many,NA,TGTGCCAGCAGTTACTCTGGCGGGTCGGGGCGGAGGAACGAGCAGTACTTC,CASSYSGGSGRRNEQYF
TRBJ2-1,TRBV29-1,many,TRBD2,TGCAGCGTTAGACTAGCGGGGGGGAATGAGCAGTTCTTC,CSVRLAGGNEQFF
TRBJ2-6,TRBV7-2,many,NA,TGTGCCAGCAGTTTCGACTCTGGGGCCAACGTCCTGACTTTC,CASSFDSGANVLTF
TRBJ2-3,TRBV7-9,NA,TRBD2,TGTGCCAGCAGCATCCCTAGCGGGAGGAATTTAGATACGCAGTATTTT,CASSIPSGRNLDTQYF
TRBJ2-7,TRBV27,NA,NA,TGTGCCAGCAGTCTTCAGAGTCGTCCACCCCAGGACGAGCAGTACTTC,CASSLQSRPPQDEQYF
TRBJ2-6,TRBV2,many,NA,TGTGCCAGCCGGGGAACAGGGTCCATCTCTGGGGCCAACGTCCTGACTTTC,CASRGTGSISGANVLTF
TRBJ2-4,TRBV7-2,NA,TRBD2,TGTACCAGCAGCTTAGTCGGGGGGGGGCGAGACATTCAGTACTTC,CTSSLVGGGRDIQYF
TRBJ2-7,TRBV4-2,few,TRBD1,TGTGCCAGCAGCCAGGCTGTCGGGACAGGGATTTACGAGCAGTACTTC,CASSQAVGTGIYEQYF
TRBJ2-3,TRBV5-1,NA,NA,TGCGCCAGCAGCCCCCCCGTAGGCGCTACAGATACGCAGTATTTT,CASSPPVGATDTQYF
TRBJ2-5,TRBV10-3,many,TRBD1,TGTGCCATCAGTGAGACAGGGGATTACCAAGAGACCCAGTACTTC,CAISETGDYQETQYF
TRBJ2-7,TRBV28,NA,NA,TGTGCCACCCAAACGACATACGAGCAGTACTTC,CATQTTYEQYF
TRBJ2-3,TRBV20-1,NA,NA,TGCAGTGCTTTCGGGAGATTGGGCATAGATACGCAGTATTTT,CSAFGRLGIDTQYF
TRBJ2-1,TRBV6-2/TRBV6-3,NA,NA,TGTGCCAGCAGTTACGAATGGCTCTCAGACTCCTACAATGAGCAGTTCTTC,CASSYEWLSDSYNEQFF
TRBJ2-7,TRBV3-1,few,NA,TGTGCCAGCAGCCAAGGTCAGGAAATAAAGTTCTACGAGCAGTACTTC,CASSQGQEIKFYEQYF
TRBJ1-1,TRBV20-1,NA,TRBD1,TGCAGTGCTAGAGTAAGAGGACAGGGCCCTTTGGAAGCTTTCTTT,CSARVRGQGPLEAFF
TRBJ2-7,TRBV10-3,many,TRBD2,TGTGCCATCAGTGATACTAGCGGAGATTACGAGCAGTACTTC,CAISDTSGDYEQYF
TRBJ2-7,TRBV3-1,few,NA,TGTGCCAGCAGCCCAACGGGAAGCAGGGCGACCTACGAGCAGTACTTC,CASSPTGSRATYEQYF
TRBJ2-3,TRBV7-7,few,NA,TGTGCCAGCAGCTTAGGGACCCAAACAGATACGCAGTATTTT,CASSLGTQTDTQYF
TRBJ2-5,TRBV27,few,TRBD1,TGTGCCAGCAGTCCCGGACAGGGGGCATTGACCCAGTACTTC,CASSPGQGALTQYF
TRBJ2-7,TRBV4-1,many,NA,TGCGCCAGCAGCCAAGTACTCGGAGGTAACTACGAGCAGTACTTC,CASSQVLGGNYEQYF
TRBJ2-3,TRBV7-9,few,NA,TGTGCCAGCAGCTTATTCGGAAAGGCCTCTAGCACAGATACGCAGTATTTT,CASSLFGKASSTDTQYF
TRBJ2-3,TRBV12-3/TRBV12-4,many,TRBD2,TGTGCCAGCAGTCTAGCGGCCACAGATACGCAGTATTTT,CASSLAATDTQYF
TRBJ1-4,TRBV20-1,NA,NA,TGCAGTGCTAGAGATCAGGTGGGGGTGGAAAAACTGTTTTTT,CSARDQVGVEKLFF
TRBJ2-7,TRBV6-6,many,TRBD2,TGTGCCAGCAGCCCTGGGACTAGCGGGATCGTCCACGAGCAGTACTTC,CASSPGTSGIVHEQYF
TRBJ2-7,TRBV15,NA,NA,TGTGCCACCAGCAACGGGGACGGCCGGGAGCAGTACTTC,CATSNGDGREQYF
TRBJ1-2,TRBV5-6,NA,NA,TGTGCCTGCAGCTTCGGCAGGGCCCCTGGCTACACCTTC,CACSFGRAPGYTF
TRBJ2-3,TRBV12-3/TRBV12-4,many,TRBD2,TGTGCCAGCAGTCTAGCGGGGAAAGATACGCAGTATTTT,CASSLAGKDTQYF
TRBJ2-5,TRBV6-1,many,TRBD2,TGTGCCAGCAACGAAGGGCGTCTAGCGGGGGGGAAAGAGACCCAGTACTTC,CASNEGRLAGGKETQYF
TRBJ2-3,TRBV11-2,NA,NA,TGTGCCAGCAGCTGGGGACGTATTGCGCAGTATTTT,CASSWGRIAQYF
TRBJ2-5,TRBV18,many,TRBD1,TGTGCCAGCTCACCACGGGACAGGGCCCAGGAGACCCAGTACTTC,CASSPRDRAQETQYF
TRBJ2-5,TRBV5-1,NA,NA,TGCGCCAGCAGCTTCCTTCCGGGGGTCCAAGAGACCCAGTACTTC,CASSFLPGVQETQYF
TRBJ2-1,TRBV7-3,NA,TRBD1,TGTGCCAGCAGCCTCCAGGGGGCATACTACAATGAGCAGTTCTTC,CASSLQGAYYNEQFF
TRBJ1-2,TRBV4-1,NA,TRBD1,TGCGCCAGCAGCCAGCGACAGGGAGTAGGAGACTATGGCTACACCTTC,CASSQRQGVGDYGYTF
TRBJ2-7,TRBV7-9,few,NA,TGTGCCAGCAGCTTATTGACCTGGGGCACCTACGAGCAGTACTTC,CASSLLTWGTYEQYF
TRBJ2-7,TRBV10-3,NA,TRBD1,TGTGCCATCAGCCCCGGGACAGGGTACGAGCAGTACTTC,CAISPGTGYEQYF
TRBJ2-1,TRBV4-3,few,NA,TGCGCCAGCAGCTTCGAAGGGACACCATACAATGAGCAGTTCTTC,CASSFEGTPYNEQFF
TRBJ1-2,TRBV15,NA,NA,TGTGCCACCAGCAGAGAGCCTACACGGCTTGATGGCTACACCTTC,CATSREPTRLDGYTF
TRBJ2-1,TRBV12-3/TRBV12-4,many,TRBD1,TGTGCCAGCAGCAGGGGGCCCAATGAGCAGTTCTTC,CASSRGPNEQFF
TRBJ2-5,TRBV11-2,many,NA,TGTGCCAGCAGCTGGGGTAGACAGGCGGTGAACCAAGAGACCCAGTACTTC,CASSWGRQAVNQETQYF
TRBJ2-4,TRBV29-1,many,NA,TGCAGCGGATTAGCCAAAAACATTCAGTACTTC,CSGLAKNIQYF
TRBJ1-6,TRBV6-5,many,TRBD1,TGTGCCAGCAGTAAACAGGGGAACTCACCCCTCCACTTT,CASSKQGNSPLHF
TRBJ1-2,TRBV13,NA,TRBD1,TGTGCCAGCAGCTTAGTAGGCTCCGGGACAGGGGAGAGTTGGATGGGCTACACCTTC,CASSLVGSGTGESWMGYTF
TRBJ2-7,TRBV18,few,TRBD1,TGTGCCAGCCACGACAGGGCCAGCTACGAGCAGTACTTC,CASHDRASYEQYF